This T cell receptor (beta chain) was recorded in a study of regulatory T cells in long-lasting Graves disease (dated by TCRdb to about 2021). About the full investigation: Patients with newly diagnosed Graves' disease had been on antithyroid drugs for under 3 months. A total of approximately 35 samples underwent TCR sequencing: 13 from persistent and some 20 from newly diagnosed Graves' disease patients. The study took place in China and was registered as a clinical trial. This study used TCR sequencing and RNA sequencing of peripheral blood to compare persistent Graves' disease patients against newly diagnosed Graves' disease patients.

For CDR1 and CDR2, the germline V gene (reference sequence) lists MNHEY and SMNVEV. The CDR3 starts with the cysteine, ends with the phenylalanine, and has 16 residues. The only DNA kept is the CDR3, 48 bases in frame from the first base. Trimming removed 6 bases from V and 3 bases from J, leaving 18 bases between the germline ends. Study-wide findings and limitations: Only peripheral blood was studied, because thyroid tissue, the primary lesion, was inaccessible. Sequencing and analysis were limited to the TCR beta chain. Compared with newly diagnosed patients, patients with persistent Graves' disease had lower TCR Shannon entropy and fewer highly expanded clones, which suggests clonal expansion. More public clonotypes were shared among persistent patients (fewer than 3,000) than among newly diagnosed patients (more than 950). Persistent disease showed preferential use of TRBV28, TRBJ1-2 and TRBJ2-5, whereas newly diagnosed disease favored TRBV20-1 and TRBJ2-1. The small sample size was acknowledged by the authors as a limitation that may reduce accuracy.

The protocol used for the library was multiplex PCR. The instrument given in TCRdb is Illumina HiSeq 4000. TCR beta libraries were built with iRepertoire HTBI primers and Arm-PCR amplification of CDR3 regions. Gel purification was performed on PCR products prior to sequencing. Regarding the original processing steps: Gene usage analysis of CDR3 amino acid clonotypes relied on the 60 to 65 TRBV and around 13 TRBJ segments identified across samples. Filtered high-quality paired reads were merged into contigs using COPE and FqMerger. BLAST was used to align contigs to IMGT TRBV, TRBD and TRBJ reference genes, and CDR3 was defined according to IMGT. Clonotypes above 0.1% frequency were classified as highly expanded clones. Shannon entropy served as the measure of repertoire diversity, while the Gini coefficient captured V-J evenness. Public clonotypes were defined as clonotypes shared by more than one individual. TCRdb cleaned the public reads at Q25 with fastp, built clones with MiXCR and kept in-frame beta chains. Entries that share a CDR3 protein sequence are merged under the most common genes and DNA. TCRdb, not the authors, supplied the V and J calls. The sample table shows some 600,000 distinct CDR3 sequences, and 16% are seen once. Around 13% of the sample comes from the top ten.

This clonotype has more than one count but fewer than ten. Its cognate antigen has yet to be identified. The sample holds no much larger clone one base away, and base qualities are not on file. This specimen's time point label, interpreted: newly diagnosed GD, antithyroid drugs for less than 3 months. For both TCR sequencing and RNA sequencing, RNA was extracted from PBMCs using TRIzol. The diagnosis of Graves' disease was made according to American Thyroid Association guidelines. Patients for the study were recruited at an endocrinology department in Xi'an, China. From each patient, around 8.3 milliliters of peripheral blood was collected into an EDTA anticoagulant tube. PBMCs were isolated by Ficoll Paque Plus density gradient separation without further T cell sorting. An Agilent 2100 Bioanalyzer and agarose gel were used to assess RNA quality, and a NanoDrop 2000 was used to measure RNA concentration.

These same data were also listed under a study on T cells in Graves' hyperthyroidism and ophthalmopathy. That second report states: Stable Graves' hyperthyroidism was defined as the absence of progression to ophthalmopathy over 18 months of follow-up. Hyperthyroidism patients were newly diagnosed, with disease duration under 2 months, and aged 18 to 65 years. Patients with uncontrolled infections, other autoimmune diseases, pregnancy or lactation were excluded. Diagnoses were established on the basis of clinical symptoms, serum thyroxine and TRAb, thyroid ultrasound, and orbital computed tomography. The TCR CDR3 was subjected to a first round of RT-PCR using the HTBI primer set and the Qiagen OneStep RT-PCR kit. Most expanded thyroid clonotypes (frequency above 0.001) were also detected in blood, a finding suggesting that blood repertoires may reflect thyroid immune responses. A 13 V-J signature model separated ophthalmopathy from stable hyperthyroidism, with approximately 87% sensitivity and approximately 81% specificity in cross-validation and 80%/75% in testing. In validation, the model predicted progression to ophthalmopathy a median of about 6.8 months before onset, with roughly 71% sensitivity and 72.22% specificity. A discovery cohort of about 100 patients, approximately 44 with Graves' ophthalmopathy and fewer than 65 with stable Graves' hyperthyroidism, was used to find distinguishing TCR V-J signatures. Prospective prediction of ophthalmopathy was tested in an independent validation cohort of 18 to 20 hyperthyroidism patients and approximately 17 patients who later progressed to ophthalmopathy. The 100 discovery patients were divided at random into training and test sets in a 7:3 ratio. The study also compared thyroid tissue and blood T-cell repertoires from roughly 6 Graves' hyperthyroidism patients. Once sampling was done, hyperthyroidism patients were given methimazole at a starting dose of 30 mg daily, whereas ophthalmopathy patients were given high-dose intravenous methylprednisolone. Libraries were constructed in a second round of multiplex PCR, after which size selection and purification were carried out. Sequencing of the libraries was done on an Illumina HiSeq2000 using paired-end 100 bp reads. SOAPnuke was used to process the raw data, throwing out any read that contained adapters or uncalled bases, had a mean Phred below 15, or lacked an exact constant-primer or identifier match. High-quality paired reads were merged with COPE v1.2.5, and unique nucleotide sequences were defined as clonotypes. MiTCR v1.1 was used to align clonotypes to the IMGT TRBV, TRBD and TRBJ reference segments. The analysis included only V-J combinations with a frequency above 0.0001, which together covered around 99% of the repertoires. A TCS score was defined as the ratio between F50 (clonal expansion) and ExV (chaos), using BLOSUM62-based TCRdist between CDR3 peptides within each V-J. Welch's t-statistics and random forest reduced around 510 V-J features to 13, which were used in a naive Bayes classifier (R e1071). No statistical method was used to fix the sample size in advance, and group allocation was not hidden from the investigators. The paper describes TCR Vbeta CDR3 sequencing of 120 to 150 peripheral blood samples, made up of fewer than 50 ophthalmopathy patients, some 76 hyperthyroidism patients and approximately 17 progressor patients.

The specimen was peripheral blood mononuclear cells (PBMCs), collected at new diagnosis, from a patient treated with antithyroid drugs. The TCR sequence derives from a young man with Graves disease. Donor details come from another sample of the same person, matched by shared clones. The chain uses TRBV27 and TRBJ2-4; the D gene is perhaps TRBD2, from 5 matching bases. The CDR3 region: CASRPRLLEGKNIQYF. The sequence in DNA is TGTGCCAGCAGACCTAGGCTCTTAGAGGGCAAAAACATTCAGTACTTC.